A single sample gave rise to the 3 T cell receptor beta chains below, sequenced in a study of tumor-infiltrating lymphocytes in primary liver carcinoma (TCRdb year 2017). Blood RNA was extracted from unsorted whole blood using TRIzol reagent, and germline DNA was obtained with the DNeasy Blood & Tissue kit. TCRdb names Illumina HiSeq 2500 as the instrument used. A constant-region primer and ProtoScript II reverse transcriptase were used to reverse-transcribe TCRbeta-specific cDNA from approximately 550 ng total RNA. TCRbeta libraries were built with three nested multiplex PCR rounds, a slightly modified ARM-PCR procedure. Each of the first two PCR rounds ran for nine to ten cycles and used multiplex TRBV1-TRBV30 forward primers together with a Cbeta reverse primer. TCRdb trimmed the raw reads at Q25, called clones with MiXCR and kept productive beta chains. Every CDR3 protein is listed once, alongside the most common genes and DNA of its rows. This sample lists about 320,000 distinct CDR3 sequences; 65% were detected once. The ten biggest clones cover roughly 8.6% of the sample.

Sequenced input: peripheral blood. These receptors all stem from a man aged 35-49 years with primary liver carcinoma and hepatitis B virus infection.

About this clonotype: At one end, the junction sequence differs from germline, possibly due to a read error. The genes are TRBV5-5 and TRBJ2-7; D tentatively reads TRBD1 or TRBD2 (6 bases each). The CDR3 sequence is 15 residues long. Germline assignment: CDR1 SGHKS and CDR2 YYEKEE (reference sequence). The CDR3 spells CASSLVVGGGYEQYF. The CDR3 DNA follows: TGTGCCAGCAGCTTGGTCGTTGGAGGGGGGTACGAGCAATACTTC.

The CDR3 region is CAISGIRGTSTDTQYF. For the CDR3, the DNA is TGTGCCATCAGTGGGATACGGGGAACTAGCACAGATACGCAGTATTTT. The chain uses TRBV10-3 and TRBJ2-3, with D tentatively TRBD2 (5 bases). Germline assignment: CDR1 ENHRY and CDR2 SYGVKD. The CDR3 extends over 16 amino acids. V shed 4 bases and J shed 0 bases, with 14 bases lying between them.

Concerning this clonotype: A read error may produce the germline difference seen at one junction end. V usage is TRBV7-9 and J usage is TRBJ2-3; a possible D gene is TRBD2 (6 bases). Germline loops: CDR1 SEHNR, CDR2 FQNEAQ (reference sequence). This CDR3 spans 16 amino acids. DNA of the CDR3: TGTGCCAGCAACTTAGGATCAGCGGGTAGCACAGATGCGCAGTATTTT. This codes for CASNLGSAGSTDAQYF.